The rows below give T cell receptor beta chains drawn from one sample of a study of metastatic and nonmetastatic thyroid tumors. TCRdb re-called the PCR reads through MiXCR. The sample records more than 10,000 clones, 25% to 30% being singletons. Sequenced: tumor tissue. The receptors originated from a female donor with papillary thyroid cancer or a benign thyroid nodule (not recorded which). Some clones in this sample may be carry-over from other donors' samples. The CDR3 runs from the conserved cysteine through the conserved F or W. D genes are given only for firm matches. Some rows mark clone size as missing; the rest say once, few, many or name a class of expanded clone.

clone_size	v_call	j_call	d_call	cdr3_aa	cdr3_nt
few	TRBV6-2/TRBV6-3	TRBJ1-2	-	CASSYGQFYGYTF	TGTGCCAGCAGTTACGGGCAGTTCTATGGCTACACCTTC
medium-sized	TRBV14	TRBJ2-7	TRBD2	CASSQAGTSLTYEQYF	TGTGCCAGCAGCCAAGCCGGGACTAGCCTAACCTACGAGCAGTACTTC
-	TRBV2	TRBJ2-7	-	CASSEAATSYEQYF	TGTGCCAGCAGTGAAGCGGCTACCTCCTACGAGCAGTACTTC
-	TRBV30	TRBJ1-2	-	CAWSSGTTVF	TGTGCCTGGAGCTCCGGGACCACGGTGTTC
medium-sized	TRBV20-1	TRBJ1-6	-	CSARGSGDYNSPLHF	TGCAGTGCTAGGGGTTCCGGGGACTATAATTCACCCCTCCACTTT
many	TRBV20-1	TRBJ2-4	-	CSARDPGHPINIQYF	TGCAGTGCTAGAGATCCCGGACATCCAATAAACATTCAGTACTTC
many	TRBV11-3	TRBJ2-3	TRBD2	CASSLYPRASGMGSTDTQYF	TGTGCCAGCAGCTTATATCCCCGTGCTAGCGGGATGGGAAGCACAGATACGCAGTATTTT
-	TRBV6-4	TRBJ2-2	-	CASSEGATTGELFF	TGTGCCAGCAGTGAAGGGGCTACGACCGGGGAGCTGTTTTTT
few	TRBV5-1	TRBJ2-1	-	CASSPDNKNEQFF	TGCGCCAGCAGCCCGGATAACAAGAATGAGCAGTTCTTC
-	TRBV4-2	TRBJ2-5	TRBD1	CASSHWGQGTEETQYF	TGTGCCAGCAGCCATTGGGGACAGGGGACAGAGGAGACCCAGTACTTC
many	TRBV4-3	TRBJ1-3	-	CASSQSVRGSGNTIYF	TGCGCCAGCAGCCAAAGTGTTCGAGGGTCTGGAAACACCATATATTTT
medium-sized	TRBV20-1	TRBJ2-7	-	CSARSGGSSYEQYF	TGCAGTGCCAGGAGCGGTGGCAGCTCCTACGAGCAGTACTTC
-	TRBV3-1	TRBJ1-4	-	CLRGTNEKLFF	TGTCTTAGGGGTACTAATGAAAAACTGTTTTTT
medium-sized	TRBV5-1	TRBJ1-6	TRBD1	CASSFYAGTGNSPLHF	TGCGCCAGCAGCTTCTATGCCGGGACAGGGAATTCACCCCTCCACTTT
-	TRBV7-2	TRBJ2-7	TRBD2	CASRDTSGSYEQYF	TGTGCCAGCAGAGATACTAGCGGGAGCTACGAGCAGTACTTC
-	TRBV29-1	TRBJ1-1	-	CSAIPQLNTEAFF	TGCAGCGCAATCCCACAGCTGAACACTGAAGCTTTCTTT
-	TRBV5-1	TRBJ1-5	-	CASSLDGQNNQPQHF	TGCGCCAGCAGCTTGGACGGACAGAATAATCAGCCCCAGCATTTT
-	TRBV6-2/TRBV6-3	TRBJ1-4	-	CASRASATNEKLFF	TGTGCCAGCAGAGCGTCCGCAACTAATGAAAAACTGTTTTTT
-	TRBV20-1	TRBJ2-1	-	CSARAPALDYNEQFF	TGCAGTGCTAGAGCCCCAGCGCTCGATTACAATGAGCAGTTCTTC
medium-sized	TRBV20-1	TRBJ2-1	TRBD2	CSATRLAGGNNEQFF	TGCAGTGCAACGCGTCTAGCGGGAGGAAACAATGAGCAGTTCTTC
-	TRBV20-1	TRBJ1-3	-	CSASLPGNTIYF	TGCAGTGCTTCGCTACCTGGAAACACCATATATTTT
-	TRBV20-1	TRBJ1-2	-	CSAWTAGSYGYTF	TGCAGTGCTTGGACAGCTGGAAGCTATGGCTACACCTTC
medium-sized	TRBV27	TRBJ1-2	TRBD1	CASRQGALGYTF	TGTGCCAGCAGACAGGGGGCTTTGGGCTACACCTTC
-	TRBV7-3	TRBJ2-1	-	CASSLSGPSSYNEQLF	TGTGCCAGCAGCTTAAGCGGCCCAAGCTCCTACAATGAGCAGTTATTC
few	TRBV12-3/TRBV12-4	TRBJ1-2	-	CASSSSLAGYTF	TGTGCCAGCAGTTCATCCCTTGCCGGCTACACCTTC
medium-sized	TRBV19	TRBJ1-4	TRBD1	CASSMTGVANEKLFF	TGTGCCAGTAGTATGACAGGGGTGGCTAATGAAAAACTGTTTTTT
many	TRBV3-1	TRBJ2-3	-	CASSQYGGSTDTQYF	TGTGCCAGCAGCCAATATGGCGGGAGCACAGATACGCAGTATTTT
many	TRBV7-2	TRBJ2-5	-	CANDRLGSKTQYF	TGTGCCAACGACAGGTTGGGAAGCAAGACCCAGTACTTC